These 15 T cell receptor beta chains share one sample of origin, sequenced in a study of T cells in Graves' hyperthyroidism and ophthalmopathy. RNA transcripts provided the source from which TCR beta CDR3 regions were amplified. The TCR CDR3 was amplified in a first-round RT-PCR using the HTBI primer set. MiXCR, run by TCRdb on the multiplex PCR reads, gives a single entry per CDR3 protein. This sample has 600,000 or so distinct CDR3 sequences, with roughly 17% found just once. Sequencing used blood. The receptors derive from a woman aged 30 to 39 with Graves' hyperthyroidism.

This clonotype came up a few times. Here the CDR3 DNA reads TGTGCCAGCAGTTACGAAGTCAGGACAGGGAAATACGAGCAGTACTTC. Translation gives CASSYEVRTGKYEQYF. The chain recombines TRBV6-5 with TRBJ2-7, with 8 bases lining up with TRBD1. V lost 2 bases to trimming and J lost 4 bases; unmatched junction nucleotides: 10. CDR3 length equals 16 residues. Per germline, CDR1 MNHEY and CDR2 SVGAGI.

This clonotype was recorded at least ten times. This rearrangement joins TRBV28 to TRBJ1-5; 9 nucleotides line up with TRBD1. V shed 10 bases and J 7 bases; nucleotides not matched to a gene: 14. Germline V gives CDR1 MDHEN, CDR2 SYDVKM. This CDR3 is 15 amino acids long. CDR3 in amino acids: CATVPRTGVHQPQHF. In nucleotides, the CDR3 is TGTGCCACCGTACCGCGGACAGGGGTGCACCAGCCCCAGCATTTT.

The chain uses TRBV5-1 and TRBJ2-1, with D unclear. The germline gives CDR1 SGHRS, CDR2 YFSETQ. The CDR3 length is 12 residues. With 2 bases removed from V and 15 bases from J, the gap between germline ends came to 15 bases. The CDR3: CASSFHQQARFF. CDR3 in DNA: TGCGCCAGCAGCTTTCACCAGCAAGCACGGTTCTTC.

This clonotype was observed at least ten times. V usage is TRBV5-1 and J usage is TRBJ1-2, with a weak D call TRBD1 (5 bases). The CDR3 loop spans 13 amino acids. Germline V CDR1 and CDR2: SGHRS, YFSETQ. V was clipped by 4 bases and J by 5 bases, with 12 bases between them. DNA for the CDR3: TGCGCCAGCAGCACCCAGGGCTGGTATGGCTACACCTTC. Protein sequence: CASSTQGWYGYTF.

Ten or more counts support this clonotype. This sequence joins TRBV5-1 and TRBJ2-1; a possible D gene is TRBD2 (7 bases). This CDR3 is built from 13 residues. V was clipped by 6 bases and J by 5 bases, with 12 bases between them. Germline CDR1 reads SGHRS; CDR2 reads YFSETQ. CDR3: CASTREGDNEQFF. In DNA form, the CDR3 reads TGCGCCAGCACCAGGGAGGGGGACAATGAGCAGTTCTTC.

This clonotype has ten or more counts. V usage is TRBV11-3 and J usage is TRBJ2-2, with a possible D match to TRBD2 (6 bases). This CDR3 is 16 amino acids long. Germline CDR1 and CDR2: SGHNT and YENEEA. V was shortened by 5 bases and J by 4 bases, with 17 bases between the two germline ends. The CDR3 DNA follows: TGTGCCAGCAGCCCCAGGGACGGTAGCGGCACCGGGGAGCTGTTTTTT. Encoded protein: CASSPRDGSGTGELFF.

In its sample, this clonotype was seen many times. V is TRBV6-1 and J is TRBJ2-3; D may be TRBD1 or TRBD2 (5 bases each). Germline assignment: CDR1 MNHNS and CDR2 SASEGT. This CDR3 spans 14 amino acids. The V end lost 4 bases, the J end lost 2 bases, and 10 bases lay between the germline ends. The DNA for the CDR3 is TGTGCCAGCAGTGGGGACCGGGCCACAGATACGCAGTATTTT. As protein: CASSGDRATDTQYF.

This clonotype occurred many times. It may be a read error: a sequence one base away is much more abundant. V and J are TRBV6-6 and TRBJ1-1; D gene uncertain. The CDR3 has 12 residues. V lost 2 bases and J 0 bases, leaving 1 base between the germline ends. Germline assignment: CDR1 MNHNY and CDR2 SVGAGI (reference sequence). The CDR3 DNA is TGTGCCAGCAGTTACATGAACACTGAAGCTTTCTTT. This sequence encodes CASSYMNTEAFF.

V gene TRBV9 combines with J gene TRBJ2-7; possible D gene TRBD2, 5 bases. Germline CDR1 is SGDLS and CDR2 is YYNGEE. The CDR3 length is 15 residues. V lost 4 bases to trimming and J lost 7 bases, with 21 bases between them. The CDR3 loop is CASSYRLEPGYEQYF. In nucleotides, the CDR3 is TGTGCCAGCAGCTACCGGCTAGAGCCGGGATATGAGCAGTACTTC.

This clonotype was counted only a few times. The chain carries TRBV5-1 and TRBJ2-1, with 9 nucleotides matching TRBD2. The germline V gene encodes CDR1 SGHRS and CDR2 YFSETQ. CDR3 length equals 12 residues. The V gene end was trimmed by 7 bases and the J gene end by 7 bases; junction bases not matched to a gene: 3. The CDR3 region has the DNA TGCGCCAGCCAAAGCGGGAGGAATGAGCAGTTCTTC. It encodes CASQSGRNEQFF.

This clonotype was seen ten or more times. This sequence joins TRBV12-3 or TRBV12-4 and TRBJ2-1; TRBD2 matches 11 bases. With 7 bases clipped from V and 7 bases from J, the junction kept 6 bases outside the gene matches. This CDR3 has 14 amino acids. The CDR3 DNA follows: TGTGCCAGCACTACTAGCGGGAGTAGGAATGAGCAGTTCTTC. It specifies CASTTSGSRNEQFF.

The chain combines TRBV19 with TRBJ2-1, with 11 nucleotides matching TRBD2. The CDR3 is 13 amino acids. Germline CDR1 is LNHDA and CDR2 is SQIVND (reference sequence). Trimming at V came to 4 bases and at J to 12 bases, leaving 5 bases not matched to a gene. CDR3 nucleotide sequence: TGTGCCAGTAGTACAGGGACTAGCGGAGGGCAGTTCTTC. Its protein product is CASSTGTSGGQFF.

This sequence joins TRBV20-1 and TRBJ2-3, with D possibly TRBD1 on 6 matching bases. The CDR3 loop spans 13 amino acids. Trimming stripped 1 base from V and 5 bases from J, with 10 bases between. CDR1 and CDR2 from the germline V gene are DFQATT and SNEGSKA (reference sequence). CDR3 bases: TGCAGTGCTAGAGGGACAGTCGGAGATACGCAGTATTTT. Its translation is CSARGTVGDTQYF.

The chain uses TRBV24-1 and TRBJ2-5, with 10 bases aligning to TRBD1. Germline assignment: CDR1 KGHDR and CDR2 SFDVKD. The CDR3 totals 16 residues. After removal of 2 bases from V and 5 bases from J, the junction contained 7 bases not matched to a gene. CDR3: CATSDSPGQGQETQYF. CDR3 in DNA: TGTGCCACCAGTGATTCGCCGGGACAGGGGCAGGAGACCCAGTACTTC.

The chain employs TRBV19 and TRBJ1-2; no reliable D call. CDR1 and CDR2 (germline): LNHDA, SQIVND (reference sequence). The CDR3 consists of 10 residues. V was cut by 5 bases and J by 8 bases, with 6 bases left in between. The CDR3 DNA reads as TGTGCCAGTAGTTCGGGCGGCTACACCTTC. Translation gives CASSSGGYTF.